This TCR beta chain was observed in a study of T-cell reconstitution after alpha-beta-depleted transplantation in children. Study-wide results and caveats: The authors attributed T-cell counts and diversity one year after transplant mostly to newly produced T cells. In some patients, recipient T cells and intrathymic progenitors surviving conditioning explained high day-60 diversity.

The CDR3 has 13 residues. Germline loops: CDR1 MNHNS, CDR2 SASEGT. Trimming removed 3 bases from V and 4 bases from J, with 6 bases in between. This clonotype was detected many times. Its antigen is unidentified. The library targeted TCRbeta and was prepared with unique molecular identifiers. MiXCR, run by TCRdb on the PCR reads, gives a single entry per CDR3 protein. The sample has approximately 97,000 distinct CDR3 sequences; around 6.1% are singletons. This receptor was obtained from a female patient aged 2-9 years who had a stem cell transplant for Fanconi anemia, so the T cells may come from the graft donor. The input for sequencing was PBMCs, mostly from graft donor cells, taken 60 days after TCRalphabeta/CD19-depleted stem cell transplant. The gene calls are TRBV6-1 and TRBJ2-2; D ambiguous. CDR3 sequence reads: CASSDWVTGELFF. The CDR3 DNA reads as TGTGCCAGCAGTGATTGGGTCACCGGGGAGCTGTTTTTT.